This T cell receptor beta chain is from a study of cytomegalovirus exposure and HLA in healthy donors. Findings of the study overall: High specificity and sensitivity for cytomegalovirus status were reported for the classifier.

This CDR3 has 12 amino acids. The ends lost 4 bases at V and 4 bases at J; junction bases unmatched: 0. The germline CDR1 and CDR2 sequences are SGHRS and YFSETQ. Assay: immunoSEQ multiplex PCR; the TCRdb copy retains only in-frame clones and omits some. This table has some 120,000 clones, 94% appearing once. For this clone: Its antigen remains unknown.

From the roughly 120-subject validation cohort, which was separate from the roughly 620-subject first cohort, the donors were drawn. J is TRBJ2-7 and V is TRBV5-1, with 9 bases aligning to TRBD1. Sequenced input: PBMCs. This receptor was identified in a woman aged 18-29 years in good health and CMV-seronegative. The CDR3 sequence is CASSGTGYEQYF. CDR3 coding DNA: TGCGCCAGCAGCGGGACAGGGTACGAGCAGTACTTC.